Below are 18 T cell receptor beta chains sequenced from a single sample in a study of blood T cells in healthy people across ages. Next came a second PCR, run for about 7 to 12 cycles, which used a sample-barcoded 5' primer along with a J-beta primer mix. MiXCR, applied by TCRdb to the 5' RACE reads, yields one record per CDR3 protein. The data hold over 950,000 distinct CDR3 sequences, with roughly 51% observed a single time. The source material was blood. The receptors were gathered from a woman in her fifties or sixties in good health.

V is TRBV12-3 or TRBV12-4 and J is TRBJ1-2, with a tentative D call TRBD1 (6 bases). CDR3 length equals 14 residues. Trimming took 5 bases from V and 7 from J, leaving 17 bases between them. The CDR3 reads CASSKQGAVRGYTF. For the CDR3, the DNA is TGTGCCAGCAGTAAACAGGGTGCAGTACGTGGCTACACCTTC.

This sequence joins TRBV20-1 and TRBJ2-1; D not certain. Trimming shortened V by 8 bases and J by 6 bases, and 17 bases separated the two germline ends. Germline CDR1 is DFQATT and CDR2 is SNEGSKA (reference sequence). The CDR3 sequence is 13 residues long. The CDR3 region is CSYTPLGSNEQFF. The CDR3 DNA reads as TGCAGTTATACGCCGCTAGGCTCCAATGAGCAGTTCTTC.

The chain is built from TRBV12-3 or TRBV12-4 and TRBJ2-5; the match to TRBD2 covers 14 bases. The V gene end was trimmed by 3 bases and the J gene end by 4 bases; junction bases not matched to a gene: 13. CDR3 length: 19 residues. CDR3 sequence reads: CASSFPRLAGGPSIETQYF. In DNA form, the CDR3 reads TGTGCCAGCAGTTTTCCCCGACTAGCGGGAGGGCCGTCTATAGAGACCCAGTACTTC.

The chain carries TRBV6-5 and TRBJ2-3; 15 bases are a match to TRBD2. The CDR3 is made up of 19 amino acids. Trimming removed 4 bases from V and 2 bases from J; junction bases left unmatched: 10. CDR1 MNHEY and CDR2 SVGAGI come from the germline V gene. The CDR3 DNA is TGTGCCAGCAGTTGCCCCGGGACTAGCGGGAGGAAGCTCACAGATACGCAGTATTTT. Protein sequence: CASSCPGTSGRKLTDTQYF.

The chain employs TRBV5-5 and TRBJ2-7; D uncertain. The V gene lost 4 bases and the J gene lost 0 bases, with 14 bases spanning the gap. Germline CDR1 SGHKS, CDR2 YYEKEE (reference sequence). This CDR3 has 15 amino acids. CDR3 sequence (DNA): TGTGCCAGCAGCCTGGGTCGGACGGTCTCCTACGAGCAGTACTTC. Protein sequence: CASSLGRTVSYEQYF.

This clonotype was detected only a few times. CDR3 loop: CASSLAPSAAYNEQFF. The CDR3 DNA follows: TGCGCCAGCAGCTTGGCCCCTAGCGCGGCCTACAATGAGCAGTTCTTC. This chain links TRBV5-1 with TRBJ2-1, with D possibly being TRBD2 (6 bases). The CDR3 contains 16 residues. Germline V gives CDR1 SGHRS, CDR2 YFSETQ. V lost 0 bases and J lost 2, with 12 bases in between.

CDR3 sequence (DNA): TGCAGTGCTAGCGCCGCTAGAGTAAATGAGCAGTTCTTC. Translating it yields CSASAARVNEQFF. The chain uses TRBV20-1 and TRBJ2-1, with unresolved D. V was pared by 3 bases and J by 7 bases, with 13 bases between. Germline V gene sequence: CDR1 DFQATT, CDR2 SNEGSKA (reference sequence). This CDR3 spans 13 amino acids.

This rearrangement joins TRBV20-1 to TRBJ2-7; D unresolved. Per germline, CDR1 DFQATT and CDR2 SNEGSKA (reference sequence). The CDR3 is 10 amino acids. Trimming took 3 bases from V and 5 from J, leaving 5 bases between them. For the CDR3, the DNA is TGCAGTGCTAGTTTCGACGAGCAGTACTTC. It yields the protein CSASFDEQYF.

The chain is built from TRBV4-1 and TRBJ2-1, with 9 bases that match TRBD2. V lost 1 base, J lost 4 bases, and 8 bases stayed unmatched. CDR1 is MGHRA, CDR2 YSYEKL, per germline. CDR3 size: 17 residues. The CDR3 nucleotides read TGCGCCAGCAGCCAAGGAAAGGGCGGGAGGGGATACAATGAGCAGTTCTTC. Its protein is CASSQGKGGRGYNEQFF.

The chain uses TRBV20-1 and TRBJ2-1; the match to TRBD2 covers 7 bases. The J call is in doubt because the DNA end fits TRBJ2-7 better. Germline V gene lookup returns CDR1 DFQATT and CDR2 SNEGSKA (reference sequence). The CDR3 runs to 14 residues. CDR3 in amino acids: CSARLSGANYEQYF. CDR3 DNA: TGCAGTGCTAGACTAAGCGGGGCAAACTACGAGCAGTACTTC.

This clonotype was picked up a small number of times. The gene calls are TRBV20-1 and TRBJ2-1; 9 positions match TRBD1. J was trimmed by 7 bases and V by 3 bases; bases with no gene match: 4. The CDR3 covers 13 residues. The germline V gene encodes CDR1 DFQATT and CDR2 SNEGSKA (reference sequence). CDR3 protein: CSASSGTGNEQFF. CDR3 nucleotides: TGCAGTGCTAGTTCCGGGACAGGGAATGAGCAGTTCTTC.

The rearrangement joins TRBV29-1 to TRBJ2-7; the D is unclear. TRBJ2-5 explains the end of the DNA better; the J call may be wrong. This CDR3 has 14 residues. Per the germline V gene, CDR1 is SQVTM and CDR2 is ANQGSEA. The CDR3 coding sequence is TGCAGCGTTGCGCGGATGGGGATTGAGGAGACCCAGTACTTC. This gives the protein CSVARMGIEETQYF.

This clonotype was counted only a few times. This chain links TRBV5-1 with TRBJ2-7; D gene unclear. The germline V and J ends were trimmed by 0 bases and 5 bases, with 9 bases remaining between them. Germline values: CDR1 SGHRS, CDR2 YFSETQ. This CDR3 comprises 13 residues. This CDR3 is CASSLEGQNEQYF. CDR3 sequence (DNA): TGCGCCAGCAGCTTGGAGGGTCAGAACGAGCAGTACTTC.

The chain is built from TRBV28 and TRBJ2-5; D unclear. Trimming cost V 3 bases and J 5 bases, with 16 bases left between them. Germline V gene lookup returns CDR1 MDHEN and CDR2 SYDVKM. This CDR3 comprises 15 residues. The CDR3 protein is CASSFVGKFRETQYF. CDR3 bases: TGTGCCAGCAGTTTTGTTGGTAAATTTAGGGAGACCCAGTACTTC.

J is TRBJ1-4 and V is TRBV27; D is uncertain. This CDR3 has 11 residues. In germline, CDR1 is MNHEY, CDR2 SMNVEV (reference sequence). V lost 5 bases and J lost 11, with 9 bases in between. The CDR3 is CASSGSGKLFF. In nucleotides, the CDR3 is TGTGCCAGCAGTGGATCTGGGAAACTGTTTTTT.

A remark on this clonotype: Mismatch with germline at one junction end may stem from a read error. The chain uses TRBV28 and TRBJ1-5, with D unclear. The CDR3 runs 14 residues. CDR1 is MDHEN and CDR2 is SYDVKM in the germline V gene. The chain's CDR3 is CASSGENSSQPQHF. DNA of the CDR3: TGTGCCAGCAGTGGGGAGAATAGCAGTCAGCCCCAGCATTTT.

This clonotype was picked up a small number of times. This rearrangement joins TRBV4-3 to TRBJ2-7; unclear D gene. Trimming left V 4 bases short and J 4 bases short, with 11 bases between. This CDR3 has 13 residues. Germline-derived CDR1 and CDR2 are LGHNA and YSLEER. CDR3 nucleotide sequence: TGCGCCAGCAGCCCCGACCCAGCTTACGAGCAGTACTTC. Protein: CASSPDPAYEQYF.

V and J are TRBV11-2 and TRBJ1-4; weak D call: TRBD1 (6 bases). Germline loops: CDR1 SGHAT, CDR2 FQNNGV. This CDR3 region has 15 residues. Trimming shortened V by 3 bases and J by 3 bases, and 11 bases separated the two germline ends. The CDR3 loop is CASSFLQGSNEKLFF. The CDR3 DNA reads as TGTGCCAGCAGCTTCTTACAGGGCTCTAATGAAAAACTGTTTTTT.